Listed here are 27 T cell receptor beta chains from one sample, sequenced in a study of blood T cells in healthy people across ages. A J-beta primer mix and a sample-barcoded 5' primer were used in a second PCR of roughly 6 to 12 cycles. MiXCR, applied by TCRdb to the 5' RACE reads, yields one record per CDR3 protein. The repertoire holds more than 650,000 distinct CDR3 sequences, roughly 20% seen once, with 20% to 25% in the top ten. Sequences were obtained from blood. The source of these receptors is a man between 65 and 85 years old in good health.

This clonotype was seen a handful of times. V is TRBV29-1 and J is TRBJ2-1; perhaps D is TRBD1 or TRBD2 (5 bases each). This CDR3 comprises 16 residues. The germline V gene encodes CDR1 SQVTM and CDR2 ANQGSEA. V lost 5 bases to trimming and J lost 6 bases, with 23 bases between them. This chain's CDR3 is CSVPATGTQSPNEQFF. CDR3 nucleotides: TGCAGCGTTCCAGCAACCGGGACCCAGAGTCCCAATGAGCAGTTCTTC.

This clonotype has just a few counts. In DNA form, the CDR3 reads TGTGCCAGCAGCACGCGCGGGGCTGGGTCCACAGATACGCAGTATTTT. It encodes CASSTRGAGSTDTQYF. The chain uses TRBV7-8 and TRBJ2-3, with D perhaps matching TRBD2 (6 bases). The CDR3 is made up of 16 amino acids. V lost 5 bases and J 2 bases, leaving 17 bases between the germline ends. Per germline, CDR1 SGHVS and CDR2 FQNEAQ.

This clonotype came up a few times. The gene calls are TRBV7-2 and TRBJ2-5, with TRBD1 matching over 7 bases. CDR3 length: 14 residues. Germline CDR1 is SGHTA and CDR2 is FQGNSA. V shed 3 bases and J 5 bases; nucleotides not matched to a gene: 6. The DNA for the CDR3 is TGTGCCAGCAGCTTGCGGACAGGAAAGGAGACCCAGTACTTC. Protein product: CASSLRTGKETQYF.

There are a few counts of this clonotype. V gene TRBV10-3 combines with J gene TRBJ2-7; D is ambiguous. CDR1 ENHRY and CDR2 SYGVKD come from the germline V gene. The V and J ends lost 3 bases and 6 bases respectively, with 9 bases between them. This CDR3 is 12 amino acids long. The CDR3 sequence: CAISDGVGEQYV. CDR3 nucleotides: TGTGCCATCAGTGATGGTGTCGGCGAGCAGTACGTC.

This chain joins TRBV12-3 or TRBV12-4 and TRBJ2-7; 14 bases agree with TRBD2. With the DNA end fitting TRBJ2-1 better, the J assignment may be wrong. CDR3 length equals 17 residues. The CDR3 coding sequence is TGTGCCAGCAGTTCCCGACTAGCGGGAGGGCCTCGGAATGAGCAGTTCTTC. It codes for CASSSRLAGGPRNEQFF.

CDR3 bases: TGTGCCAGCAGCTTGGTAGGGGCCAGGTACGAGCAGTACTTC. It codes for CASSLVGARYEQYF. The V gene is TRBV28, the J gene TRBJ2-7; TRBD1 might be the D (5 bases). This CDR3 region has 14 residues. Per germline, CDR1 MDHEN and CDR2 SYDVKM. V lost 6 bases, J lost 4 bases, and 16 bases lay in between.

V usage is TRBV7-3 and J usage is TRBJ2-1; 10 bases match TRBD2. In germline, CDR1 is SGHTA, CDR2 FQGTGA. This CDR3 has 14 residues. Germline trimming cut 4 bases from V and 5 bases from J; bases unmatched to any gene: 2. CDR3 residues: CASSSGLANNEQFF. The DNA of the CDR3 is TGTGCCAGCAGCTCGGGACTAGCGAACAATGAGCAGTTCTTC.

The rearrangement uses TRBV6-5 and TRBJ2-5; D uncertain. The CDR3 loop spans 15 amino acids. The germline gives CDR1 MNHEY, CDR2 SVGAGI. Trimming took off 5 bases at V and 7 bases at J, with 20 bases between the two ends. Here the CDR3 DNA reads TGTGCCAGCAGTCTGCGGACCCACGACGCGCGGACCCAGTACTTC. It codes for CASSLRTHDARTQYF.

This clonotype was detected only a few times. V gene TRBV5-1 combines with J gene TRBJ2-3; D is perhaps TRBD1 (6 bases). Trimming removed 0 bases at V and 4 bases at J, with 9 bases between. The CDR3 totals 14 residues. Germline values: CDR1 SGHRS, CDR2 YFSETQ. CDR3: CASSLDRAPDTQYF. The CDR3 DNA sequence: TGCGCCAGCAGCTTGGACAGGGCCCCAGATACGCAGTATTTT.

The rearrangement uses TRBV29-1 and TRBJ2-3, with D uncertain. Looked up from germline, CDR1 is SQVTM and CDR2 is ANQGSEA. This CDR3 comprises 12 residues. V lost 3 bases and J 6 bases, leaving 10 bases between the germline ends. CDR3 in amino acids: CSVDKGADTQYF. CDR3 nucleotides: TGCAGCGTTGATAAGGGTGCTGATACGCAGTATTTT.

A word on this clonotype: This may come from a read error, since a much larger clone is one base off. CDR3 region: CASSMRDTQYF. CDR3 nucleotide sequence: TGTGCCAGCAGTATGAGAGATACGCAGTATTTT. The chain recombines TRBV11-2 with TRBJ2-3, with D unclear. The CDR3 covers 11 residues. The germline gives CDR1 SGHAT, CDR2 FQNNGV. V was cut by 6 bases and J by 5 bases, with 6 bases left in between.

This clonotype was recorded many times. This chain joins TRBV29-1 and TRBJ1-1, with D possibly being TRBD1 (6 bases). V was clipped by 2 bases and J by 1 base, with 11 bases between them. The germline gives CDR1 SQVTM, CDR2 ANQGSEA. This CDR3 region has 14 residues. This CDR3 is CSVESLTGNTEAFF. The CDR3, as DNA: TGCAGCGTTGAAAGCTTGACAGGGAACACTGAAGCTTTCTTT. The full variable domain, rest sourced from reference TRBV29-1 and TRBJ1-1, is SAVISQKPSRDICQRGTSLTIQCQVDSQVTMMFWYRQQPGQSLTLIATANQGSEATYESGFVIDKFPISRPNLTFSTLTVSNMSPEDSSIYLCSVESLTGNTEAFFGQGTRLTVV.

The chain has TRBV12-3 or TRBV12-4 and TRBJ2-5; D gene ambiguous. Trimming pared 5 bases from V and 2 bases from J, leaving 18 bases between. The CDR3 loop spans 16 amino acids. In DNA form, the CDR3 reads TGTGCCAGCAGTCCCGGTAGGGCGGAATTACAAGAGACCCAGTACTTC. Translation gives CASSPGRAELQETQYF.

This chain links TRBV6-1 with TRBJ1-2, with 7 nucleotides matching TRBD1. V gave up 0 bases and J gave up 4 bases; unmatched junction bases: 11. CDR3 length: 17 amino acids. CDR1 and CDR2 (germline): MNHNS, SASEGT. The CDR3 reads CASSEALTTGTAYGYTF. The CDR3 nucleotides are TGTGCCAGCAGTGAAGCGTTAACGACAGGGACTGCCTATGGCTACACCTTC.

V usage is TRBV20-1 and J usage is TRBJ1-6; TRBD1 is a possible D gene (5 bases). Germline V gene sequence: CDR1 DFQATT, CDR2 SNEGSKA (reference sequence). The CDR3 totals 14 residues. V was pared by 6 bases and J by 2 bases, with 11 bases between. In DNA, the CDR3 is TGCAGTGCCATCAGGGTTCCCTATAATTCACCCCTCCACTTT. Encoded protein: CSAIRVPYNSPLHF.

Ten or more counts support this clonotype. This rearrangement joins TRBV25-1 to TRBJ2-5; D is unclear. This CDR3 contains 14 residues. Germline V CDR1 and CDR2: MGHDK, SYGVNS. Trimming removed 1 base from V and 4 bases from J, with 10 bases in between. CDR3 residues: CASSEFGNSETQYF. CDR3 nucleotide sequence: TGTGCCAGCAGTGAATTCGGTAACTCAGAGACCCAGTACTTC.

The chain combines TRBV27 with TRBJ1-3, with 7 positions matching TRBD1. The length of the CDR3 is 13 residues. Trimming cost V 6 bases and J 4 bases; bases outside gene matches: 3. Germline V CDR1 and CDR2: MNHEY, SMNVEV (reference sequence). In DNA, the CDR3 is TGTGCCAGCAGGCGACAGGGAGGAAACACCATATATTTT. Residues: CASRRQGGNTIYF.

The chain recombines TRBV29-1 with TRBJ1-4, with D uncertain. Germline V lookup: CDR1 SQVTM, CDR2 ANQGSEA. Trimming shortened V by 5 bases and J by 7 bases, and 17 bases separated the two germline ends. This CDR3 has 14 amino acids. CDR3 region: CSVPGAWGGEKLFF. The CDR3 coding sequence is TGCAGCGTTCCCGGAGCGTGGGGAGGTGAAAAACTGTTTTTT.

V is TRBV4-3 and J is TRBJ1-4; a possible D gene is TRBD1 (5 bases). The CDR3 runs to 16 residues. CDR1 and CDR2 from the germline V gene are LGHNA and YSLEER. Trimming pared 0 bases from V and 4 bases from J, leaving 12 bases between. The CDR3 DNA reads as TGCGCCAGCAGCCAAGATCGCCCGGGGGGTAATGAAAAACTGTTTTTT. This codes for CASSQDRPGGNEKLFF.

This clonotype has a handful of counts. The chain employs TRBV12-3 or TRBV12-4 and TRBJ1-1; no firm D call. The ends were cut back, 5 bases at V and 10 bases at J, with 17 bases in the middle. CDR3 length: 13 residues. In nucleotides, the CDR3 is TGTGCCAGCAGTCCTGACGGACGGATAGGAGCTTTCTTT. Protein sequence: CASSPDGRIGAFF.

This chain connects TRBV27 to TRBJ2-5; no clear D. From germline, CDR1 is MNHEY and CDR2 SMNVEV (reference sequence). V was clipped by 3 bases and J by 4 bases, with 12 bases between them. The CDR3 length is 14 residues. The CDR3 DNA reads TGTGCCAGCAGTTTGGGTACGAGACCAGAGACCCAGTACTTC. Translated, it gives CASSLGTRPETQYF.

This clonotype was seen only a few times. The chain links TRBV28 to TRBJ1-2; 10 bases agree with TRBD1. This CDR3 contains 15 residues. After removal of 8 bases from V and 4 bases from J, the junction contained 10 bases not matched to a gene. Looked up from germline, CDR1 is MDHEN and CDR2 is SYDVKM. CDR3 nucleotides: TGTGCCAGCGGTGACAGGGGGCGATTTGCCTATGGCTACACCTTC. Protein product: CASGDRGRFAYGYTF.

The chain recombines TRBV12-3 or TRBV12-4 with TRBJ1-5; a weak D match, TRBD1 (6 bases). The CDR3 spans 14 residues. Trimming left V 3 bases short and J 4 bases short, with 10 bases between. CDR3 nucleotide sequence: TGTGCCAGCAGTTTTGGACAGCAAAATCAGCCCCAGCATTTT. Its protein is CASSFGQQNQPQHF.

V usage is TRBV27 and J usage is TRBJ1-6; D gene ambiguous. V was trimmed by 11 bases and J by 9 bases, leaving 17 bases between them. Per germline, CDR1 MNHEY and CDR2 SMNVEV (reference sequence). The CDR3 covers 13 residues. The CDR3 protein is CASSRVWGSPLHF. DNA for the CDR3: TGTGCCTCGAGCCGGGTCTGGGGTTCACCCCTCCACTTT.

This chain links TRBV7-8 with TRBJ1-5; D ambiguous. With 1 base removed from V and 4 bases from J, the gap between germline ends came to 8 bases. The V gene's germline CDR1 is SGHVS and CDR2 FQNEAQ. The CDR3 loop spans 14 amino acids. This chain's CDR3 is CASSLGSYNQPQHF. The CDR3, as DNA: TGTGCCAGCAGCTTAGGCAGCTATAATCAGCCCCAGCATTTT.

The chain recombines TRBV11-3 with TRBJ2-5; D is undetermined. The V end lost 3 bases, the J end lost 4 bases, and 6 bases lay between the germline ends. Germline values: CDR1 SGHNT, CDR2 YENEEA. The CDR3 is 12 amino acids. CDR3 bases: TGTGCCAGCAGCTTTGGCTCAGAGACCCAGTACTTC. Its protein product is CASSFGSETQYF.

The V and J genes are TRBV5-1 and TRBJ2-6, with D possibly being TRBD1 (6 bases). The CDR3 sequence is 19 residues long. Germline CDR1 is SGHRS and CDR2 is YFSETQ. Trimming shortened V by 4 bases and J by 2 bases, and 22 bases separated the two germline ends. DNA of the CDR3: TGCGCCAGCAGCCAGAAGTGGAGGACAGAAAACGCTGGGGCCAACGTCCTGACTTTC. This codes for CASSQKWRTENAGANVLTF.